Sequencing of this T cell receptor (beta chain) was carried out in a study of graft-versus-host responses after intestinal transplantation. As for the study in general: Anti-thymocyte globulin served as induction for all recipients, who then took tacrolimus and steroids for approximately three years.

This CDR3 contains 14 residues. Germline CDR1 and CDR2: MNHNY and SVGAGI (reference sequence). After removal of 5 bases from V and 5 bases from J, the junction contained 5 bases not matched to a gene. On this clone itself: The antigen is unknown.

Data came from immunoSEQ multiplex PCR; TCRdb stores just in-frame clones and leaves some out. Altogether over 65,000 clones are present, about 91% being singletons, with the ten largest covering 7.6%. Notes on the study in general: The presence of high graft-versus-host to host-versus-graft clonal ratios in allografts characterized patients with graft-donor T cell macrochimerism.

The TCR was taken from a human donor who was the organ donor for an intestinal transplant. The chain recombines TRBV6-6 with TRBJ2-2, with 7 bases aligning to TRBD1. Sample: unstimulated CD8+ T cells sorted from spleen or lymph node cells, taken before transplant. The CDR3 DNA reads as TGTGCCAGCAGTGGACGACAGGGAACCGGGGAGCTGTTTTTT. Translation gives CASSGRQGTGELFF.